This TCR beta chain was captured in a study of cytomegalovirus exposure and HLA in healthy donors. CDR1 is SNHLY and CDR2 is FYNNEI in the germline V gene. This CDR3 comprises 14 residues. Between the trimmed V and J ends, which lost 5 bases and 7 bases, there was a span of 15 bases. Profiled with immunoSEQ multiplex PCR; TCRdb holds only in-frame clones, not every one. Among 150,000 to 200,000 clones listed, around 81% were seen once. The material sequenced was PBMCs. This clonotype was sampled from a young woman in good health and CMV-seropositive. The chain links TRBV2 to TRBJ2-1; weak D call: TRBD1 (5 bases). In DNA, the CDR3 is TGTGCCAGCAGTCCCCTGGGGCCTGGTAATGAGCAGTTCTTC. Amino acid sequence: CASSPLGPGNEQFF.